One T cell receptor beta chain is described in this entry. The data were produced by immunoSEQ multiplex PCR, yet TCRdb's version contains in-frame clones alone and is incomplete. The sample has 55,000 to 90,000 clones, over 75% seen once. The data were obtained in a study of control samples from healthy donors and cancer patients. This CDR3 has 14 amino acids. Germline CDR1 is LNHDA and CDR2 is SQIVND (reference sequence). V was shortened by 4 bases and J by 2 bases, with 9 bases between the two germline ends. This TCR was sampled from a man aged 50 to 59 in good health. Sequenced sample: blood. V usage is TRBV19 and J usage is TRBJ1-5; D is possibly TRBD1 (5 bases). CDR3 region: CASSRDSGNQPQHF. The CDR3 DNA is TGTGCCAGTAGTAGAGACAGCGGCAATCAGCCCCAGCATTTT.